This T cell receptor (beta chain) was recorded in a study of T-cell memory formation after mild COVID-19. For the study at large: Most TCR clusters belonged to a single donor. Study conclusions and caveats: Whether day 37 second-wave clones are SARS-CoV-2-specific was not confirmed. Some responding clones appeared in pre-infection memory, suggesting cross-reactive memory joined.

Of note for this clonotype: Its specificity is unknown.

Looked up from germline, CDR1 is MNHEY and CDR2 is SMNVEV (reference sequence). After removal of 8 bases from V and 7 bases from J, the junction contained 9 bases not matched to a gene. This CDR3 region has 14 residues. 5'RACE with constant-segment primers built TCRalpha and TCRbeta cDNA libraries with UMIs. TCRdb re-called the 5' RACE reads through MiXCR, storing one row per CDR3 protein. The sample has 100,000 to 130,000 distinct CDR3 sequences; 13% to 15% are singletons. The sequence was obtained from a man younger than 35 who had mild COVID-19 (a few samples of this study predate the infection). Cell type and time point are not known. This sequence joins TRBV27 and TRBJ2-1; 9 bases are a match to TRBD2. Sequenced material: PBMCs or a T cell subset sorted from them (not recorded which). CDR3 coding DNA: TGTGCCAGCTCGGAGCGGGGGGTTAGGAATGAGCAGTTCTTC. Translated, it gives CASSERGVRNEQFF.